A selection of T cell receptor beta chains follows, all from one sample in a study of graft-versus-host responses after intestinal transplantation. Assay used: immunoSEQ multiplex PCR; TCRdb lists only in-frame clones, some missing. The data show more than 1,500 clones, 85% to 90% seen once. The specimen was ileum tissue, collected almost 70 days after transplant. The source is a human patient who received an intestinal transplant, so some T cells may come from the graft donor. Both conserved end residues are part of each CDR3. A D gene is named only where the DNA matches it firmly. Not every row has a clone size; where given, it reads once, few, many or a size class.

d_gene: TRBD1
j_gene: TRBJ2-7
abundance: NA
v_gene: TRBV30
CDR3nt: TGTGCCTGGAGTCCCAAGAAAGGGGACAGGGGAGGTTACGAGCAGTACTTC
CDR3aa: CAWSPKKGDRGGYEQYF

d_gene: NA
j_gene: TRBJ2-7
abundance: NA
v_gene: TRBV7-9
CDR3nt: TGTGCCAGCAGCTCAATAAGGGACGAGCAGTACTTC
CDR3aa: CASSSIRDEQYF

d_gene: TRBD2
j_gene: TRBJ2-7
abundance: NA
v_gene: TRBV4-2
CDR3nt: TGTGCCAGCAGCCAAGGACTAGCGGGAGGTATGGTCTACGAGCAGTACTTC
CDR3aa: CASSQGLAGGMVYEQYF

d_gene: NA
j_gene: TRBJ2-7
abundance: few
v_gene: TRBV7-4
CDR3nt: TGTGCCAGCAGCTCCCCGCGGAGGGGAAGCTACGAGCAGTACTTC
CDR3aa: CASSSPRRGSYEQYF

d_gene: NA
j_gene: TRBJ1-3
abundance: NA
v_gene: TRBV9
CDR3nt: TGTGCCAGCAGCTCCCCCCTGGGAAACACCATATATTTT
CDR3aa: CASSSPLGNTIYF

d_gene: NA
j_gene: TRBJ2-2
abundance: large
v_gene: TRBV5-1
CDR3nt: TGCGCCAGCAGCTTGGCCCGGGGCACCGGGGAGCTGTTTTTT
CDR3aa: CASSLARGTGELFF

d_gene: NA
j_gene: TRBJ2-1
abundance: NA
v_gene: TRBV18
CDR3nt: TGTGCCAGCTCACCATCCGGCGGTTACAATGAGCAGTTCTTC
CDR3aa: CASSPSGGYNEQFF

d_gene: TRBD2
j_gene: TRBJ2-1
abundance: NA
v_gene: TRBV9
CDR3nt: TGTGCCAGCAGCGTAGGACTAGCCGGGAATTATGAGCAGTTCTTC
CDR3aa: CASSVGLAGNYEQFF

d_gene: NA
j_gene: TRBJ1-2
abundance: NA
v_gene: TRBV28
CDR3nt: TGTGCCAGCAGGTCCGGAATGTGTGGCTACACCTTC
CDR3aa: CASRSGMCGYTF

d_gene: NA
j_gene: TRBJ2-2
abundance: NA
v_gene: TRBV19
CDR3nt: TGTGCCAGTAGTATAGATGCTATGGTCCCCGGGGAGCTGTTTTTT
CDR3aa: CASSIDAMVPGELFF

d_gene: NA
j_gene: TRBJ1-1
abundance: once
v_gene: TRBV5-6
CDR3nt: TGTGCCAGCAGCTTGAGGGGCACTGAAGCTTTCTTT
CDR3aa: CASSLRGTEAFF

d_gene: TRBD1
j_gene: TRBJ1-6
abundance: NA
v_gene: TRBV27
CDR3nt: TGTGCCAGCCCGGGACAGGGATGGAATAATTCACCCCTCCACTTT
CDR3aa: CASPGQGWNNSPLHF

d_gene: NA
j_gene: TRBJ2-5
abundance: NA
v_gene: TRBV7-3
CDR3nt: TGTGCCAGCAGCTTATCCCCCCAAGAGACCCAGTACTTC
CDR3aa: CASSLSPQETQYF

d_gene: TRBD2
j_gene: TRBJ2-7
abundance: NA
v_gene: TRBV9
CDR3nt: TGTGCCAGCAGCGTACGCGGCGGGAGTGACTCCTACGAGCAGTACTTC
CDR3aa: CASSVRGGSDSYEQYF

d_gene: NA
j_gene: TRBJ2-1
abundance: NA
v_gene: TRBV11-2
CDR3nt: TGTGCCAGCAGGACCCCTCGGGGGCCCACGTTTGACAATGAGCAGTTCTTC
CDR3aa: CASRTPRGPTFDNEQFF